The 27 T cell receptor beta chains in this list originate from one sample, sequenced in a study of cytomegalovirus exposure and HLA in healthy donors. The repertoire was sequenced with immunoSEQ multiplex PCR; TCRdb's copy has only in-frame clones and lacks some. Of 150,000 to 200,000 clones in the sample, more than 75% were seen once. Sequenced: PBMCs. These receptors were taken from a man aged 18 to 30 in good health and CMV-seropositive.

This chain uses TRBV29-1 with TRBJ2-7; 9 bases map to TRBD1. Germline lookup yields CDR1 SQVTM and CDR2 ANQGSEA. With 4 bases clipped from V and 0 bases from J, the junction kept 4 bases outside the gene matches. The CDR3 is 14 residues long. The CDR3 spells CSVGTGGHSYEQYF. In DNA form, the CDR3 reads TGCAGCGTTGGAACAGGGGGCCACTCCTACGAGCAGTACTTC.

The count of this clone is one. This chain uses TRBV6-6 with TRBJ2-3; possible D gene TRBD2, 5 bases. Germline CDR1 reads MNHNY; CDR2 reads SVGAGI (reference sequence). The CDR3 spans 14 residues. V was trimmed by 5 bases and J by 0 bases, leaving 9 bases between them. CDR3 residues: CASSLATSTDTQYF. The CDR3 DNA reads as TGTGCCAGCAGTCTAGCAACTAGCACAGATACGCAGTATTTT.

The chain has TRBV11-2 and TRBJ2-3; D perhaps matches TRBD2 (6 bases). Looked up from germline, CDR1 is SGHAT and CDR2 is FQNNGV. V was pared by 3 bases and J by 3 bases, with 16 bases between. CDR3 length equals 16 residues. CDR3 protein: CASSFGGGVRTDTQYF. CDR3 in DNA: TGTGCCAGCAGCTTCGGAGGCGGGGTTCGGACAGATACGCAGTATTTT.

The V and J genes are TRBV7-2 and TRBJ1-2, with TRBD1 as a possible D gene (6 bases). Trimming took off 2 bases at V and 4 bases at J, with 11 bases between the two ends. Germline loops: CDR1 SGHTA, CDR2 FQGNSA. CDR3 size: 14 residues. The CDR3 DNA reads TGTGCCAGCAGCTTATCTGGGGGCTTCTATGGCTACACCTTC. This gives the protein CASSLSGGFYGYTF.

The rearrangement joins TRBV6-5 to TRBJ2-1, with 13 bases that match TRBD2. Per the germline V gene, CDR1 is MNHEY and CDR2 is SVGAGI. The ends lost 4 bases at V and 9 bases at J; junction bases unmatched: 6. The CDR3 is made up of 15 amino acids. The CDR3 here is CASSFRLAGGREQFF. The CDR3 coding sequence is TGTGCCAGCAGTTTTCGACTAGCGGGAGGTCGTGAGCAGTTCTTC.

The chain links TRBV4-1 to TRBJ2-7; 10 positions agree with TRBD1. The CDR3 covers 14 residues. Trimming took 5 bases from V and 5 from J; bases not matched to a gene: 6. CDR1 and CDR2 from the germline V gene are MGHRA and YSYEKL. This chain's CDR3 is CASSGGTGVHEQYF. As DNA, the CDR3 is TGCGCCAGCAGCGGCGGGACAGGGGTCCACGAGCAGTACTTC.

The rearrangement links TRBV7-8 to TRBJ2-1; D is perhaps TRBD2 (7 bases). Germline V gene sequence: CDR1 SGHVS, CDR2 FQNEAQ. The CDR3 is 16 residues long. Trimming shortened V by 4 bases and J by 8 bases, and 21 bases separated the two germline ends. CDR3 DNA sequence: TGTGCCAGCAGCTCAAGGGGGGGGGATCTTCGGGATGAGCAGTTCTTC. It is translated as CASSSRGGDLRDEQFF.

The DNA for the CDR3 is TGCGCCAGCAGAACAGGGGCGGCAGATACGCAGTATTTT. This translates into CASRTGAADTQYF. The V and J genes are TRBV5-1 and TRBJ2-3; the match to TRBD1 covers 7 bases. V lost 5 bases to trimming and J lost 4 bases; unmatched junction nucleotides: 4. The CDR3 has 13 amino acids. Germline V gives CDR1 SGHRS, CDR2 YFSETQ.

The CDR3 here is CASSVGLREDQPQHF. DNA of the CDR3: TGTGCCAGCAGCGTAGGTCTTAGGGAGGATCAGCCCCAGCATTTT. The rearrangement uses TRBV9 and TRBJ1-5; D unclear. V lost 0 bases and J lost 5, with 12 bases in between. The CDR3 is 15 residues long. The V gene's germline CDR1 is SGDLS and CDR2 YYNGEE.

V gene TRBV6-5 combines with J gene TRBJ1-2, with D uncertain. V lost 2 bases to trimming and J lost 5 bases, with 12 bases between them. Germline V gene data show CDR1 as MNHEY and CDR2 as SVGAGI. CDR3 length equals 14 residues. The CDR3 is CASSYKARGYGYTF. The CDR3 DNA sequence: TGTGCCAGCAGTTACAAGGCCAGAGGGTATGGCTACACCTTC.

The chain's CDR3 is CASSSGTSRYVYEQYF. CDR3 DNA: TGCGCCAGCAGTTCCGGGACTAGCCGGTATGTGTACGAGCAGTACTTC. The rearrangement uses TRBV5-1 and TRBJ2-7, with 9 bases that match TRBD2. Germline loops: CDR1 SGHRS, CDR2 YFSETQ. Trimming removed 5 bases from V and 4 bases from J; junction bases left unmatched: 13. The CDR3 is 16 amino acids. The full variable domain, in which reference TRBV5-1 and TRBJ2-7 provide the parts outside the CDR3, is KAGVTQTPRYLIKTRGQQVTLSCSPISGHRSVSWYQQTPGQGLQFLFEYFSETQRNKGNFPGRFSGRQFSNSRSEMNVSTLELGDSALYLCASSSGTSRYVYEQYFGPGTRLTVT.

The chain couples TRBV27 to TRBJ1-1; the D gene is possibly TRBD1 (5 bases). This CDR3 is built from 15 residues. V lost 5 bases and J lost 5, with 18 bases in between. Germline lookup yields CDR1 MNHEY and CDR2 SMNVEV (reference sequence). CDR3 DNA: TGTGCCAGCAGTCCCCGGGCAGGGCGTTGGACTGAAGCTTTCTTT. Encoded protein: CASSPRAGRWTEAFF.

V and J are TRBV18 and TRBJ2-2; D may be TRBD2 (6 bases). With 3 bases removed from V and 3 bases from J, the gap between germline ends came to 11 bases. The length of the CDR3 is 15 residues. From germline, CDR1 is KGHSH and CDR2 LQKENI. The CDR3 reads CASSPLRGDTGELFF. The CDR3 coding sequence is TGTGCCAGCTCACCGTTACGCGGGGACACCGGGGAGCTGTTTTTT. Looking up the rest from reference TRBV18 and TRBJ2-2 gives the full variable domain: NAGVMQNPRHLVRRRGQEARLRCSPMKGHSHVYWYRQLPEEGLKFMVYLQKENIIDESGMPKERFSAEFPKEGPSILRIQQVVRGDSAAYFCASSPLRGDTGELFFGEGSRLTVL.

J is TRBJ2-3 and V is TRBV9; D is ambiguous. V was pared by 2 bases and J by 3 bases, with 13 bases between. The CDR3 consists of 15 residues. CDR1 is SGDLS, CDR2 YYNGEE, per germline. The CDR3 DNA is TGTGCCAGCAGCGTCCTCTCTGGGCAGACAGATACGCAGTATTTT. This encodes CASSVLSGQTDTQYF.

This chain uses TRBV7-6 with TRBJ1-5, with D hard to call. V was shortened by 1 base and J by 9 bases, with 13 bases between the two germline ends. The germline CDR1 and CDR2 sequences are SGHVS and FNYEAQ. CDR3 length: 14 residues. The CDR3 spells CASSLGGSPGPQHF. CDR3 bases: TGTGCCAGCAGCTTAGGAGGCAGTCCTGGGCCCCAGCATTTT.

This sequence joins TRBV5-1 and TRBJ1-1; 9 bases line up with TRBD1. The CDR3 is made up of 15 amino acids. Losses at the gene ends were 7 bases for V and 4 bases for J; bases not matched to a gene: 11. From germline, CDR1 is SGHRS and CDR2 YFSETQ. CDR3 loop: CASAEDRGVGTEAFF. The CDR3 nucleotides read TGCGCCAGCGCCGAGGACAGGGGAGTAGGCACTGAAGCTTTCTTT.

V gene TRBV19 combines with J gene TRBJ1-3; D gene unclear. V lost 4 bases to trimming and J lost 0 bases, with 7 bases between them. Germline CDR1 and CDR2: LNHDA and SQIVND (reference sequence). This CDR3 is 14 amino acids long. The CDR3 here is CASSTQVSGNTIYF. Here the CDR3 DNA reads TGTGCCAGTAGTACACAAGTCTCTGGAAACACCATATATTTT. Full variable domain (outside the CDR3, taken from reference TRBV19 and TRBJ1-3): DGGITQSPKYLFRKEGQNVTLSCEQNLNHDAMYWYRQDPGQGLRLIYYSQIVNDFQKGDIAEGYSVSREKKESFPLTVTSAQKNPTAFYLCASSTQVSGNTIYFGEGSWLTVV.

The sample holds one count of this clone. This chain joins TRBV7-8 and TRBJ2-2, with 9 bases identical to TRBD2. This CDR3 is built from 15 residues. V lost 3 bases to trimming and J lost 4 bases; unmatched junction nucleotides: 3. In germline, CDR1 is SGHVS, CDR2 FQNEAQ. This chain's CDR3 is CASSFSGRSTGELFF. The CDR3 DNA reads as TGTGCCAGCAGCTTTAGCGGGAGAAGCACCGGGGAGCTGTTTTTT.

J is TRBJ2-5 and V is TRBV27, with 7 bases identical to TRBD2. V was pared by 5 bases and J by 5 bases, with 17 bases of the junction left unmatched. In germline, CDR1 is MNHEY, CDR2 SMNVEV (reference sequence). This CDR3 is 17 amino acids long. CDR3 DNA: TGTGCCAGCAGTCCAAAGCCCGGGACTACCGTTTGGGAGACCCAGTACTTC. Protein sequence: CASSPKPGTTVWETQYF.

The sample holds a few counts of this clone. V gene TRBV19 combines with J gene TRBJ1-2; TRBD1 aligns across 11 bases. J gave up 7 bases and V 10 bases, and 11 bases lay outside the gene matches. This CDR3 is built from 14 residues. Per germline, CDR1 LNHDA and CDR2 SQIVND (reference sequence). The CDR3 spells CATNPGQGAVGYTF. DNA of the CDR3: TGTGCCACGAACCCCGGACAGGGGGCTGTTGGCTACACCTTC.

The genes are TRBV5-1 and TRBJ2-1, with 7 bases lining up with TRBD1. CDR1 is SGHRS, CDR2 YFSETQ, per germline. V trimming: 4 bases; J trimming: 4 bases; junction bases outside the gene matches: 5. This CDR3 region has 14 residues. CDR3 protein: CASSPRTGYNEQFF. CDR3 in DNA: TGCGCCAGCAGCCCTCGGACAGGTTACAATGAGCAGTTCTTC.

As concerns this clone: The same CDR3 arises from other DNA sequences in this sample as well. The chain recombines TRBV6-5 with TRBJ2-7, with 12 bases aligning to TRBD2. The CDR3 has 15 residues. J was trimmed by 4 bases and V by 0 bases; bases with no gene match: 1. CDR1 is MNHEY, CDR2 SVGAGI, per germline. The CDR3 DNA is TGTGCCAGCAGTTACTCGACTAGCGGGGGATACGAGCAGTACTTC. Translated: CASSYSTSGGYEQYF.

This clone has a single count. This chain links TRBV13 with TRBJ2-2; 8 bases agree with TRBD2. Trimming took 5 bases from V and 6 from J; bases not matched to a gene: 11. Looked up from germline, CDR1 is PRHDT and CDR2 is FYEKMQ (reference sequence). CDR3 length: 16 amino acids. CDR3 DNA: TGTGCCAGCAGCCCCATCACTAGCGGAGGGTCCGGGGAGCTGTTTTTT. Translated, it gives CASSPITSGGSGELFF. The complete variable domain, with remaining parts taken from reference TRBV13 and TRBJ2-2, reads AAGVIQSPRHLIKEKRETATLKCYPIPRHDTVYWYQQGPGQDPQFLISFYEKMQSDKGSIPDRFSAQQFSDYHSELNMSSLELGDSALYFCASSPITSGGSGELFFGEGSRLTVL.

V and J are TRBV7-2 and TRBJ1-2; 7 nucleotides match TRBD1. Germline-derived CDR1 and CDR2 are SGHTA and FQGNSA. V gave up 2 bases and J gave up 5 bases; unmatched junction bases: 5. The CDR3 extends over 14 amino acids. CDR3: CASSLKDRFYGYTF. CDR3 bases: TGTGCCAGCAGCTTAAAGGACAGGTTTTATGGCTACACCTTC.

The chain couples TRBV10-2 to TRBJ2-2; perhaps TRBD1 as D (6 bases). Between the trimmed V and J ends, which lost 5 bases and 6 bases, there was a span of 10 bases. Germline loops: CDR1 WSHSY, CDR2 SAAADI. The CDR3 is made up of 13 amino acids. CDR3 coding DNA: TGCGCCAGCAGTACACAGGGTCCCGGGGAGCTGTTTTTT. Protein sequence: CASSTQGPGELFF.

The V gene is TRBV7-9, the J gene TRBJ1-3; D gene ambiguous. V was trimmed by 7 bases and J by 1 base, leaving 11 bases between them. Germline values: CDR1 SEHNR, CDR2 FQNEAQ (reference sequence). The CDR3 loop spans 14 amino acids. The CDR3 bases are TGTGCCAGCACCTTGACGGGTTCTGGAAACACCATATATTTT. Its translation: CASTLTGSGNTIYF. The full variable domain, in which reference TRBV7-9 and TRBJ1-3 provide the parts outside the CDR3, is DTGVSQNPRHKITKRGQNVTFRCDPISEHNRLYWYRQTLGQGPEFLTYFQNEAQLEKSRLLSDRFSAERPKGSFSTLEIQRTEQGDSAMYLCASTLTGSGNTIYFGEGSWLTVV.

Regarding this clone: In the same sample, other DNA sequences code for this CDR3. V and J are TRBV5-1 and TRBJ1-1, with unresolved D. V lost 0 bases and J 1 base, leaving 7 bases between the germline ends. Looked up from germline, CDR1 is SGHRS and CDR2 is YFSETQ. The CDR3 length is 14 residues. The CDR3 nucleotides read TGCGCCAGCAGCTTGGTAACAGCGAACACTGAAGCTTTCTTT. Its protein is CASSLVTANTEAFF.